These 26 T cell receptor beta chains originate from one sample sequenced in a study of T cells in Graves' hyperthyroidism and ophthalmopathy. From RNA transcripts, TCR beta CDR3 regions were amplified. A first-round RT-PCR of the TCR CDR3 used the HTBI primer set. TCRdb passed the multiplex PCR reads through MiXCR, listing each CDR3 protein once. The sample includes about 770,000 distinct CDR3 sequences, around 19% of them seen just once. Material: blood. All receptors come from a woman in her fifties or sixties with Graves' hyperthyroidism that later progressed to Graves' ophthalmopathy.

This clonotype was recorded at least ten times. The CDR3 DNA is TGTGCCAGCAGCTTAGGTCTTTACAATGAGCAGTTCTTC. It translates to CASSLGLYNEQFF. The rearrangement uses TRBV11-2 and TRBJ2-1, with D uncertain. Between the trimmed V and J ends, which lost 1 base and 4 bases, there was a span of 5 bases. From germline, CDR1 is SGHAT and CDR2 FQNNGV. The CDR3 spans 13 residues.

Ten or more counts support this clonotype. The rearrangement joins TRBV20-1 to TRBJ1-6; D uncertain. The CDR3 runs to 13 residues. Germline CDR1 is DFQATT and CDR2 is SNEGSKA (reference sequence). V gave up 5 bases and J gave up 9 bases, with 14 bases separating them. The CDR3 protein is CSASWEPGSPLHF. CDR3 in DNA: TGCAGTGCTTCCTGGGAGCCCGGTTCACCCCTCCACTTT.

There are a few counts of this clonotype. J is TRBJ1-3 and V is TRBV12-3 or TRBV12-4; perhaps TRBD1 as D (5 bases). Trimming took off 8 bases at V and 2 bases at J, with 10 bases between the two ends. The CDR3 sequence is 13 residues long. CDR3 loop: CASGTLAGNTIYF. For the CDR3, the DNA is TGTGCCAGCGGGACTTTAGCTGGAAACACCATATATTTT.

This clonotype was detected ten times or more. The chain employs TRBV3-1 and TRBJ1-4; D gene ambiguous. Germline CDR1 is LGHDT and CDR2 is YNNKEL (reference sequence). This CDR3 region has 16 residues. The V end lost 0 bases, the J end lost 0 bases, and 8 bases lay between the germline ends. The CDR3 reads CASSQDRPPTNEKLFF. CDR3 DNA sequence: TGTGCCAGCAGCCAAGACCGACCTCCAACTAATGAAAAACTGTTTTTT.

This sequence joins TRBV2 and TRBJ2-7, with 9 nucleotides matching TRBD1. Germline CDR1 and CDR2: SNHLY and FYNNEI. CDR3 size: 13 residues. Trimming at V came to 6 bases and at J to 6 bases, leaving 6 bases not matched to a gene. CDR3 protein: CASSGTGNGEQYF. CDR3 nucleotide sequence: TGTGCCAGCAGCGGGACAGGGAACGGCGAGCAGTACTTC.

Note on this clonotype: The junction departs from germline at one end; a sequencing error may be responsible. The V gene is TRBV10-3, the J gene TRBJ1-2, with D hard to call. Looked up from germline, CDR1 is ENHRY and CDR2 is SYGVKD. The CDR3 totals 12 residues. The CDR3 DNA reads TGTGCCATTAGTGGTCAGAACTATGGCTACACCTTC. It specifies CAISGQNYGYTF.

V usage is TRBV27 and J usage is TRBJ1-4; no definite D call. V was trimmed by 2 bases and J by 2 bases, leaving 12 bases between them. There are 16 residues in the CDR3. Germline values: CDR1 MNHEY, CDR2 SMNVEV (reference sequence). The CDR3 reads CASSLAAVGTNEKLFF. CDR3 nucleotides: TGTGCCAGCAGTTTAGCCGCGGTAGGGACTAATGAAAAACTGTTTTTT.

The CDR3 region has the DNA TGTGCCAGCATCCCCCGGGTAAACTATAATTCACCCCTCCACTTT. Its protein is CASIPRVNYNSPLHF. This rearrangement joins TRBV6-2 or TRBV6-3 to TRBJ1-6; D not certain. Trimming cost V 7 bases and J 3 bases, with 13 bases left between them. The V gene's germline CDR1 is MNHEY and CDR2 SVGEGT. CDR3 length: 15 amino acids.

CDR3 sequence reads: CSARRRGSTDTQYF. CDR3 coding DNA: TGCAGTGCTAGACGGCGGGGGAGCACAGATACGCAGTATTTT. This chain links TRBV20-1 with TRBJ2-3; TRBD2 matches at 7 bases. After removal of 2 bases from V and 0 bases from J, the junction contained 2 bases not matched to a gene. This CDR3 comprises 14 residues. The germline V gene has CDR1 DFQATT and CDR2 SNEGSKA (reference sequence).

This clonotype was picked up a small number of times. The chain has TRBV10-3 and TRBJ2-3; TRBD2 matches 8 bases. Germline lookup yields CDR1 ENHRY and CDR2 SYGVKD. The CDR3 consists of 15 residues. With V trimmed by 5 bases and J by 6 bases, 10 bases remained unmatched. CDR3 nucleotides: TGTGCCATCAGTCGCGGGGGGCCCATTCTCGATACGCAGTATTTT. Its protein product is CAISRGGPILDTQYF.

The chain joins TRBV7-2 to TRBJ2-7, with D maybe TRBD2 (6 bases). V was cut by 5 bases and J by 0 bases, with 14 bases left in between. Germline assignment: CDR1 SGHTA and CDR2 FQGNSA. This CDR3 is 15 amino acids long. The DNA for the CDR3 is TGTGCCAGCAGCCCCGGGGTAGCGGCCTCCTACGAGCAGTACTTC. This encodes CASSPGVAASYEQYF.

This clonotype was detected many times. The rearrangement joins TRBV18 to TRBJ1-1; D is unresolved. This CDR3 contains 14 residues. The V end was cut by 3 bases, the J end by 2 bases, with 10 bases between. The germline gives CDR1 KGHSH, CDR2 LQKENI. CDR3 in DNA: TGTGCCAGCTCACCTCGCCGGGAAAACACTGAAGCTTTCTTT. This gives the protein CASSPRRENTEAFF.

This chain uses TRBV5-1 with TRBJ2-1; 15 nucleotides line up with TRBD2. This CDR3 comprises 16 residues. V was clipped by 6 bases and J by 7 bases; unmatched bases: 8. CDR1 is SGHRS, CDR2 YFSETQ, per germline. CDR3 protein: CASTSRTSGGGNEQFF. The CDR3 region has the DNA TGCGCCAGCACATCAAGGACTAGCGGGGGGGGAAATGAGCAGTTCTTC. Complete variable domain (other parts from reference TRBV5-1 and TRBJ2-1): KAGVTQTPRYLIKTRGQQVTLSCSPISGHRSVSWYQQTPGQGLQFLFEYFSETQRNKGNFPGRFSGRQFSNSRSEMNVSTLELGDSALYLCASTSRTSGGGNEQFFGPGTRLTVL.

This clonotype showed up just a few times. The chain combines TRBV29-1 with TRBJ1-2, with 10 bases matching TRBD1. V dropped 7 bases and J dropped 4; count of bases not matched to a gene: 9. Germline lookup yields CDR1 SQVTM and CDR2 ANQGSEA. The CDR3 has 14 amino acids. The CDR3 sequence is CSAGGTGDVYGYTF. For the CDR3, the DNA is TGCAGCGCGGGAGGGACAGGGGATGTCTATGGCTACACCTTC.

About this clonotype itself: A much larger clone lies one base from this, so it may be a read error. The chain uses TRBV20-1 and TRBJ2-1; 8 bases are a match to TRBD2. The CDR3 has 15 residues. Germline V gives CDR1 DFQATT, CDR2 SNEGSKA (reference sequence). Unmatched junction bases numbered 3, after V lost 0 bases and J lost 2 bases. The CDR3 here is CSARDPGGPYNEQFF. The CDR3 nucleotides are TGCAGTGCTAGAGATCCGGGGGGGCCCTACAATGAGCAGTTCTTC.

This clonotype was observed a few times. The rearrangement joins TRBV20-1 to TRBJ2-7; D unresolved. Germline CDR1 and CDR2: DFQATT and SNEGSKA (reference sequence). The CDR3 runs 14 residues. The germline V and J ends were trimmed by 0 bases and 0 bases, with 9 bases remaining between them. CDR3 DNA sequence: TGCAGTGCTAGAGACAGGACCAGCTCCTACGAGCAGTACTTC. The encoded protein is CSARDRTSSYEQYF.

This clonotype was seen only a few times. This chain connects TRBV20-1 to TRBJ1-5; the D gene is possibly TRBD1 (5 bases). Germline V CDR1 and CDR2: DFQATT, SNEGSKA (reference sequence). This CDR3 spans 17 amino acids. V dropped 5 bases and J dropped 6 bases, with 26 bases sitting between them. CDR3 in DNA: TGCAGTGCTCATCAAATATCGGGACCGACCCTGGGTCAGCCCCAGCATTTT. Encoded protein: CSAHQISGPTLGQPQHF.

J is TRBJ1-1 and V is TRBV16, with D hard to call. Per the germline V gene, CDR1 is KGHSY and CDR2 is FQNENV. This CDR3 is 13 amino acids long. Trimming stripped 0 bases from V and 4 bases from J, with 6 bases between. The CDR3 is CASSQSAGTEAFF. The CDR3 nucleotides read TGTGCCAGCAGCCAATCTGCCGGCACTGAAGCTTTCTTT.

This clonotype was detected a few times. This may be a read error, as it is one base from a much larger clone. The chain uses TRBV11-2 and TRBJ2-3; 7 bases agree with TRBD1. This CDR3 region has 16 residues. Per the germline V gene, CDR1 is SGHAT and CDR2 is FQNNGV. The V gene end was trimmed by 5 bases and the J gene end by 1 base; junction bases not matched to a gene: 9. This CDR3 is CASSIGRGQGTDTQYF. In nucleotides, the CDR3 is TGTGCCAGCAGCATCGGTCGAGGACAGGGCACAGATACGCAGTATTTT.

Many counts were recorded for this clonotype. J is TRBJ1-4 and V is TRBV6-1, with 7 nucleotides matching TRBD1. The CDR3 extends over 15 amino acids. Looked up from germline, CDR1 is MNHNS and CDR2 is SASEGT. J lost 7 bases, V lost 1 base, and 6 bases had no gene match. This chain's CDR3 is CASSEGTGVSEKLFF. DNA for the CDR3: TGTGCCAGCAGTGAAGGGACAGGCGTGAGTGAAAAACTGTTTTTT.

This clonotype was observed at least ten times. The chain recombines TRBV7-9 with TRBJ2-7; D gene unclear. Germline CDR1 and CDR2: SEHNR and FQNEAQ (reference sequence). This CDR3 comprises 14 residues. Trimming pared 5 bases from V and 2 bases from J, leaving 13 bases between. CDR3 region: CASSPLKVAYEQYF. The CDR3 coding sequence is TGTGCCAGCAGCCCCCTCAAGGTTGCCTACGAGCAGTACTTC.

This rearrangement joins TRBV9 to TRBJ1-4, with D uncertain. The CDR3 has 15 residues. The V gene's germline CDR1 is SGDLS and CDR2 YYNGEE. Deletions cut 0 bases from V and 0 bases from J, with 6 bases between. The CDR3 nucleotides read TGTGCCAGCAGCGTAGAACCCACAACTAATGAAAAACTGTTTTTT. This encodes CASSVEPTTNEKLFF.

This clonotype was counted many times. The rearrangement uses TRBV6-1 and TRBJ2-7; 7 positions agree with TRBD1. The CDR3 runs to 13 residues. The V gene end was trimmed by 6 bases and the J gene end by 3 bases; junction bases not matched to a gene: 5. Germline CDR1 MNHNS, CDR2 SASEGT. The CDR3 loop is CASSRRQGYEQYF. The DNA for the CDR3 is TGTGCCAGCAGCCGTAGACAGGGCTACGAGCAGTACTTC.

With respect to this clonotype: This may come from a read error, since a much larger clone is one base off. J is TRBJ1-1 and V is TRBV7-9; no clear D. Germline values: CDR1 SEHNR, CDR2 FQNEAQ (reference sequence). CDR3 length equals 14 residues. The CDR3 region has the DNA TGTGCCAGCAGCCACGTCCCGGGGAACACTGAAGCTCTCTTT. Amino acids: CASSHVPGNTEALF.

This clonotype appeared many times. The rearrangement joins TRBV3-1 to TRBJ2-5, with 7 bases that match TRBD1. Germline CDR1 LGHDT, CDR2 YNNKEL (reference sequence). This CDR3 has 11 residues. Losses at the gene ends were 8 bases for V and 13 bases for J; bases not matched to a gene: 10. The CDR3, as DNA: TGTGCCAGCCTCCGGGACAGTGTACTGTACTTC. Its translation: CASLRDSVLYF.

This clonotype was counted many times. The V and J genes are TRBV20-1 and TRBJ2-1; 7 bases match TRBD1. The CDR3 contains 15 residues. Germline trimming cut 4 bases from V and 1 base from J; bases unmatched to any gene: 7. Germline-derived CDR1 and CDR2 are DFQATT and SNEGSKA (reference sequence). The CDR3 here is CSATRDSLSYNEQFF. The CDR3 bases are TGCAGTGCTACCCGGGACAGTCTGTCCTACAATGAGCAGTTCTTC.